These 32 T cell receptor beta chains were all obtained from the same sample, sequenced in a study of CD8 T cells in Susac syndrome. An input of roughly 0.45 to 1 ug of RNA was subjected to reverse transcription using random hexamers. In TCRdb, the immunoSEQ multiplex PCR reads were re-called with MiXCR into one record per CDR3 protein. The repertoire holds roughly 140,000 distinct CDR3 sequences, with 85% to 95% as singletons. The specimen was CD4+ T cells from PBMCs. These receptors all stem from a human donor with Susac syndrome.

The chain is built from TRBV5-6 and TRBJ1-1; weak D call: TRBD1 (5 bases). Germline V CDR1 and CDR2: SGHDT, YYEEEE. The V gene lost 2 bases and the J gene lost 0 bases, with 8 bases spanning the gap. The CDR3 length is 14 residues. As DNA, the CDR3 is TGTGCCAGCAGCTTACGGGGACTGAACACTGAAGCTTTCTTT. Its protein is CASSLRGLNTEAFF.

This chain links TRBV20-1 with TRBJ2-3, with 7 bases matching TRBD1. Germline CDR1 DFQATT, CDR2 SNEGSKA (reference sequence). After removal of 4 bases from V and 1 base from J, the junction contained 8 bases not matched to a gene. There are 15 residues in the CDR3. CDR3: CSATQTGSGTDTQYF. CDR3 sequence (DNA): TGCAGTGCTACCCAGACAGGGTCAGGCACAGATACGCAGTATTTT.

The chain combines TRBV6-1 with TRBJ1-6, with D unclear. The V end lost 8 bases, the J end lost 9 bases, and 11 bases lay between the germline ends. Germline CDR1 and CDR2: MNHNS and SASEGT. This CDR3 has 12 residues. The CDR3 region is CASSYPGSPLHF. Here the CDR3 DNA reads TGTGCCAGCTCCTACCCGGGTTCACCCCTCCACTTT.

The chain links TRBV20-1 to TRBJ1-2; 7 positions match TRBD1. J gave up 4 bases and V 2 bases, and 7 bases lay outside the gene matches. Germline V gives CDR1 DFQATT, CDR2 SNEGSKA (reference sequence). This CDR3 contains 14 residues. The CDR3 DNA is TGCAGTGCTAGAACGGACAGGAACGGCTATGGCTACACCTTC. It codes for CSARTDRNGYGYTF.

The CDR3 reads CSANGPYEQYF. The CDR3 nucleotides are TGCAGCGCTAACGGGCCCTACGAGCAGTACTTC. The genes are TRBV29-1 and TRBJ2-7; D is unresolved. In germline, CDR1 is SQVTM, CDR2 ANQGSEA. This CDR3 is 11 amino acids long. Between the trimmed V and J ends, which lost 7 bases and 2 bases, there was a span of 9 bases.

This clonotype was seen just once. V usage is TRBV29-1 and J usage is TRBJ1-1; D is uncertain. V shed 5 bases and J shed 11 bases, with 24 bases lying between them. CDR3 size: 14 residues. Germline lookup yields CDR1 SQVTM and CDR2 ANQGSEA. CDR3 loop: CSVRPPETAVGAFF. In nucleotides, the CDR3 is TGCAGCGTTCGACCCCCCGAGACCGCCGTAGGGGCTTTCTTT. Supplemented by reference TRBV29-1 and TRBJ1-1, the full variable domain reads SAVISQKPSRDICQRGTSLTIQCQVDSQVTMMFWYRQQPGQSLTLIATANQGSEATYESGFVIDKFPISRPNLTFSTLTVSNMSPEDSSIYLCSVRPPETAVGAFFGQGTRLTVV.

The chain's CDR3 is CASSRTGLDGYTF. CDR3 DNA sequence: TGTGCCAGCAGCCGGACAGGGTTGGATGGCTACACCTTC. This sequence joins TRBV9 and TRBJ1-2; 8 bases fit TRBD1. V shed 4 bases and J 6 bases; nucleotides not matched to a gene: 5. This CDR3 has 13 amino acids. Germline values: CDR1 SGDLS, CDR2 YYNGEE.

DNA for the CDR3: TGTGCCAGCAGCCGAATGGACAGGGGGGAGACCCAGTACTTC. The encoded protein is CASSRMDRGETQYF. The chain is built from TRBV3-1 and TRBJ2-5, with TRBD1 identical over 10 bases. This CDR3 spans 14 amino acids. The germline gives CDR1 LGHDT, CDR2 YNNKEL (reference sequence). J was trimmed by 5 bases and V by 4 bases; bases with no gene match: 4.

The V gene is TRBV7-2, the J gene TRBJ2-7, with a weak D call TRBD1 (6 bases). Trimming removed 5 bases at V and 2 bases at J, with 16 bases between. This CDR3 has 15 amino acids. From germline, CDR1 is SGHTA and CDR2 FQGNSA. The CDR3 DNA sequence: TGTGCCAGCAGCCGAGGACAGACATCTACCTACGAGCAGTACTTC. It yields the protein CASSRGQTSTYEQYF.

This clonotype was detected once. The chain is built from TRBV29-1 and TRBJ2-5, with D possibly matching TRBD2 (6 bases). CDR3 length equals 12 residues. V lost 4 bases and J 2 bases, leaving 8 bases between the germline ends. The germline V gene encodes CDR1 SQVTM and CDR2 ANQGSEA. The CDR3 region is CSVGAGQETQYF. In DNA form, the CDR3 reads TGCAGCGTTGGTGCGGGGCAAGAGACCCAGTACTTC.

This chain joins TRBV15 and TRBJ1-6, with unresolved D. Trimming took off 5 bases at V and 0 bases at J, with 8 bases between the two ends. Germline V gene sequence: CDR1 LNHNV, CDR2 YYDKDF (reference sequence). The CDR3 consists of 15 residues. The CDR3 protein is CATSPRSSYNSPLHF. The CDR3 DNA follows: TGTGCCACCAGCCCCAGGAGCTCCTATAATTCACCCCTCCACTTT.

The chain combines TRBV6-6 with TRBJ2-7; 11 positions match TRBD1. The CDR3 has 14 amino acids. The trim removed 6 bases at V and 3 bases at J, leaving 4 bases unmatched. CDR1 is MNHNY and CDR2 is SVGAGI in the germline V gene (reference sequence). CDR3 DNA sequence: TGTGCCAGCAGGGACGGGACAGGGGGCTACGAGCAGTACTTC. This translates into CASRDGTGGYEQYF.

This clonotype was picked up one time. The DNA for the CDR3 is TGTGCCAGCAGCCAAGGCGGACACACCGGGGAGCTGTTTTTT. Protein product: CASSQGGHTGELFF. This chain uses TRBV3-1 with TRBJ2-2; D unclear. Trimming took off 1 base at V and 3 bases at J, with 6 bases between the two ends. The CDR3 sequence is 14 residues long. The germline V gene has CDR1 LGHDT and CDR2 YNNKEL (reference sequence).

The chain uses TRBV7-2 and TRBJ2-1; unclear D gene. Germline CDR1 and CDR2: SGHTA and FQGNSA. V shed 7 bases and J shed 0 bases, with 13 bases lying between them. CDR3 length equals 15 residues. CDR3: CASTQDANSYNEQFF. For the CDR3, the DNA is TGTGCCAGCACCCAAGATGCGAACTCCTACAATGAGCAGTTCTTC.

The chain is built from TRBV7-8 and TRBJ2-7; D may be TRBD2 (5 bases). The V gene's germline CDR1 is SGHVS and CDR2 FQNEAQ. V lost 1 base and J 0 bases, leaving 10 bases between the germline ends. CDR3 length: 15 residues. CDR3 residues: CASSLERAVSYEQYF. Here the CDR3 DNA reads TGTGCCAGCAGCTTAGAGAGAGCGGTCTCCTACGAGCAGTACTTC.

V and J are TRBV20-1 and TRBJ2-4; 7 positions agree with TRBD1. This CDR3 contains 13 residues. Looked up from germline, CDR1 is DFQATT and CDR2 is SNEGSKA (reference sequence). V was pared by 6 bases and J by 6 bases, with 8 bases of the junction left unmatched. CDR3 sequence: CSALKGQLNIQYF. In DNA form, the CDR3 reads TGCAGTGCCTTAAAGGGACAGTTAAACATTCAGTACTTC.

The CDR3 protein is CASSDREGPQETQYF. CDR3 nucleotides: TGCGCCAGCAGTGACCGGGAGGGGCCCCAAGAGACCCAGTACTTC. The chain carries TRBV5-1 and TRBJ2-5; 8 bases fit TRBD2. With 5 bases clipped from V and 1 base from J, the junction kept 7 bases outside the gene matches. CDR1 and CDR2 from the germline V gene are SGHRS and YFSETQ. The CDR3 is made up of 15 amino acids.

The chain is built from TRBV29-1 and TRBJ2-1, with D tentatively TRBD2 (5 bases). The CDR3 has 14 residues. The V gene lost 4 bases and the J gene lost 4 bases, with 14 bases spanning the gap. Looked up from germline, CDR1 is SQVTM and CDR2 is ANQGSEA. The DNA of the CDR3 is TGCAGCGTTGCATCCCTACCGGGATACAATGAGCAGTTCTTC. It codes for CSVASLPGYNEQFF.

This chain connects TRBV12-3 or TRBV12-4 to TRBJ1-4; the D gene is possibly TRBD1 (5 bases). V was cut by 6 bases and J by 0 bases, with 11 bases left in between. The CDR3 loop spans 15 amino acids. The CDR3 loop reads CASSPSGPTNEKLFF. In DNA form, the CDR3 reads TGTGCCAGCAGCCCCTCGGGACCAACTAATGAAAAACTGTTTTTT.

The rearrangement links TRBV12-3 or TRBV12-4 to TRBJ1-1, with 7 nucleotides matching TRBD1. The CDR3 extends over 14 amino acids. The V gene end was trimmed by 4 bases and the J gene end by 0 bases; junction bases not matched to a gene: 2. In nucleotides, the CDR3 is TGTGCCAGCAGTTCCGACAGGGTGAACACTGAAGCTTTCTTT. This sequence encodes CASSSDRVNTEAFF.

This chain uses TRBV24-1 with TRBJ2-3; no definite D call. Germline V gene lookup returns CDR1 KGHDR and CDR2 SFDVKD. This CDR3 is 14 amino acids long. The V end was cut by 2 bases, the J end by 7 bases, with 12 bases between. The CDR3 reads CATSDSDPPNTQYF. The CDR3 DNA is TGTGCCACCAGTGATTCGGACCCCCCCAATACGCAGTATTTT.

The chain carries TRBV29-1 and TRBJ1-2, with unresolved D. Looked up from germline, CDR1 is SQVTM and CDR2 is ANQGSEA. V gave up 3 bases and J gave up 0 bases, with 8 bases separating them. The length of the CDR3 is 13 residues. The chain's CDR3 is CSVDGRSNYGYTF. In DNA, the CDR3 is TGCAGCGTTGATGGGAGGTCTAACTATGGCTACACCTTC.

V usage is TRBV7-3 and J usage is TRBJ2-7, with a possible D match to TRBD1 (6 bases). Germline V lookup: CDR1 SGHTA, CDR2 FQGTGA. The CDR3 has 15 amino acids. Trimming left V 4 bases short and J 1 base short, with 14 bases between. The DNA of the CDR3 is TGTGCCAGCAGCTCCTCGGGACAATCTTCCTACGAGCAGTACTTC. It codes for CASSSSGQSSYEQYF.

This chain uses TRBV6-1 with TRBJ1-6, with a tentative D call TRBD1 (6 bases). Germline-derived CDR1 and CDR2 are MNHNS and SASEGT. With 8 bases removed from V and 9 bases from J, the gap between germline ends came to 23 bases. The CDR3 extends over 16 amino acids. The CDR3 bases are TGTGCCAGCCGGCCCCCCGGGACACACATCGGTTCACCCCTCCACTTT. This sequence encodes CASRPPGTHIGSPLHF.

V and J are TRBV29-1 and TRBJ1-6; D is ambiguous. V was shortened by 7 bases and J by 6 bases, with 10 bases between the two germline ends. The CDR3 totals 12 residues. Looked up from germline, CDR1 is SQVTM and CDR2 is ANQGSEA. CDR3 loop: CSGQPFNSPLHF. CDR3 bases: TGCAGCGGCCAGCCTTTTAATTCACCCCTCCACTTT.

V gene TRBV23-1 combines with J gene TRBJ2-1; TRBD1 aligns across 7 bases. TRBV23-1 is marked as an open reading frame, function uncertain. After removal of 7 bases from V and 5 bases from J, the junction contained 17 bases not matched to a gene. The CDR3 runs 17 residues. CDR3 sequence (DNA): TGCGCCAGCAAAGGGACAGAGACAGGTGGCAACAACAATGAGCAGTTCTTC. It specifies CASKGTETGGNNNEQFF.

The J gene is TRBJ2-2, the V gene TRBV9; D is possibly TRBD2 (5 bases). Germline assignment: CDR1 SGDLS and CDR2 YYNGEE. The CDR3 totals 13 residues. V shed 0 bases and J shed 7 bases, with 7 bases lying between them. Here the CDR3 DNA reads TGTGCCAGCAGCGTAGGAGGGAACGGGGAGCTGTTTTTT. Its protein product is CASSVGGNGELFF.

The chain has TRBV20-1 and TRBJ2-5; TRBD2 aligns across 12 bases. With 1 base clipped from V and 5 bases from J, the junction kept 5 bases outside the gene matches. The length of the CDR3 is 15 residues. Looked up from germline, CDR1 is DFQATT and CDR2 is SNEGSKA (reference sequence). In DNA, the CDR3 is TGCAGTGCTAGAGCTTTGACTAGCGGGGGCGAGACCCAGTACTTC. This encodes CSARALTSGGETQYF.

The genes are TRBV29-1 and TRBJ1-2; TRBD1 matches at 7 bases. Germline V gives CDR1 SQVTM, CDR2 ANQGSEA. This CDR3 contains 12 residues. V was pared by 5 bases and J by 6 bases, with 6 bases of the junction left unmatched. The CDR3 region has the DNA TGCAGCGTTACGACAGGGATGAATGGCTACACCTTC. Its protein product is CSVTTGMNGYTF.

The chain joins TRBV7-2 to TRBJ1-6; D remains ambiguous. The germline V and J ends were trimmed by 3 bases and 8 bases, with 11 bases remaining between them. Germline assignment: CDR1 SGHTA and CDR2 FQGNSA. This CDR3 is built from 14 residues. The CDR3 sequence: CASSLEGTDSPLHF. CDR3 sequence (DNA): TGTGCCAGCAGCTTGGAGGGCACAGATTCACCCCTCCACTTT. The variable domain in full, with the rest retrieved from reference TRBV7-2 and TRBJ1-6, is GAGVSQSPSNKVTEKGKDVELRCDPISGHTALYWYRQSLGQGLEFLIYFQGNSAPDKSGLPSDRFSAERTGGSVSTLTIQRTQQEDSAVYLCASSLEGTDSPLHFGNGTRLTVT.

The J gene is TRBJ2-5, the V gene TRBV6-2 or TRBV6-3; D possibly corresponds to TRBD2 (5 bases). The CDR3 loop spans 13 amino acids. Deletions cut 6 bases from V and 2 bases from J, with 10 bases between. Germline V gene sequence: CDR1 MNHEY, CDR2 SVGEGT. The CDR3 loop reads CASSLRRQETQYF. DNA of the CDR3: TGTGCCAGCAGCCTTCGGAGGCAAGAGACCCAGTACTTC.

This sequence joins TRBV11-1 and TRBJ2-1, with TRBD2 identical over 14 bases. Germline V CDR1 and CDR2: SGHAT, FQDESV (reference sequence). This CDR3 spans 20 amino acids. V was pared by 5 bases and J by 8 bases, with 20 bases of the junction left unmatched. The CDR3 DNA reads as TGTGCCAGCAGCCCAGGGGTGCCGGGACTAGCGGGGGCCGGGGCAGATGAGCAGTTCTTC. Translation gives CASSPGVPGLAGAGADEQFF.